A few counts support the clone carrying this T cell receptor (beta chain). The record originates from a study of T cells after yellow fever vaccination. MiXCR, run by TCRdb on the 5' RACE reads, gives a single entry per CDR3 protein. Of some 300,000 distinct CDR3 sequences in the sample, approximately 3.8% were seen once. Germline CDR1 and CDR2: DFQATT and SNEGSKA (reference sequence). This CDR3 is 14 amino acids long. Trimming removed 2 bases at V and 6 bases at J, with 17 bases between. The sequencing here drew on PBMCs, taken on the day of the yellow fever booster vaccination. The chain carries TRBV20-1 and TRBJ2-7; possibly TRBD1 for D (6 bases). This receptor was taken from a young man who received the YFV17D yellow fever vaccine. The CDR3 reads CSARMGATHGEQYF. Written as DNA, the CDR3 is TGCAGTGCTAGAATGGGGGCCACACACGGCGAGCAGTACTTC.